This TCR beta chain appears in the sequencing data of a study of CD8+ T cells in alopecia areata. V was cut by 4 bases and J by 1 base, with 8 bases left in between. Germline V gene sequence: CDR1 SQVTM, CDR2 ANQGSEA. CDR3 length: 13 residues. Samples from alopecia areata patients were lesional scalp punch biopsies and peripheral blood. A word on this clone: Its antigen is not known.

Study-level findings and limits: It was lesional scalp, especially alopecia totalis/universalis, that showed higher clonality than normal scalp.

Sequencing relied on a cDNA template that was reverse transcribed from extracted RNA. Repertoires were generated with immunoSEQ multiplex PCR, while TCRdb's copy carries only in-frame clones and drops some. The sample holds 9,000 or so clones, 67% seen once. This TCR was recovered from a human donor with alopecia areata. Sequenced material: skin. V usage is TRBV29-1 and J usage is TRBJ1-3; no clear D. In DNA form, the CDR3 reads TGCAGCGTTGCAAGGGATTCTGGAAACACCATATATTTT. Residues: CSVARDSGNTIYF.